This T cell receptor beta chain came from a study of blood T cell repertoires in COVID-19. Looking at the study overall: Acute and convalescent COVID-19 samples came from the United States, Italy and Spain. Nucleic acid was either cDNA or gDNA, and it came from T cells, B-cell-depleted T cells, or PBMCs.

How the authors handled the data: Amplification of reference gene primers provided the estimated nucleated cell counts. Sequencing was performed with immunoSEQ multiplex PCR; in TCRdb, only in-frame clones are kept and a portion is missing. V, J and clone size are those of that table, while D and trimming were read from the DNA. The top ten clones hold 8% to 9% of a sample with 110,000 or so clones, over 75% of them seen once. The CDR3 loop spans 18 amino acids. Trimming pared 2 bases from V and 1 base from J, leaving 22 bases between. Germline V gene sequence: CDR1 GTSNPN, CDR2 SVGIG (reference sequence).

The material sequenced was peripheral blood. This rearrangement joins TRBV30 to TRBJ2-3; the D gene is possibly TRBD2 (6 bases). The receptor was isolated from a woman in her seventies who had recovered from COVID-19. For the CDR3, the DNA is TGTGCCTGGAGTACCCCTCGGCGGGCGCGGGGACGCACAGATACGCAGTATTTT. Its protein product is CAWSTPRRARGRTDTQYF.